This T cell receptor (beta chain) was found in a study of vaccination effects on CD4 cells after COVID-19. General observations from the study: The study got few convalescent patients and did not collect any early post-infection timepoints.

Assay: immunoSEQ multiplex PCR; the TCRdb copy retains only in-frame clones and omits some. The data show some 27,000 clones, about 70% seen once. Deletions cut 7 bases from V and 5 bases from J, with 21 bases between. This CDR3 is 16 amino acids long. Germline V gene lookup returns CDR1 MGHRA and CDR2 YSYEKL. Before sequencing took place, the ViraFEST assay used viral peptide pools to expand antigen-specific CD4+ T cells. Subsequent to a culture period of less than twelve days, CD4+ T cells were isolated. Every participant took two doses of the BNT162b2 or mRNA-1273 vaccine. Half-medium replacement with IL-2 medium occurred on days 3 and 7. About this clone: No antigen is known for it.

The chain links TRBV4-1 to TRBJ2-1; possibly TRBD1 or TRBD2 for D (6 bases each). The source of this sequence is a human donor who received a COVID-19 vaccine. Specimen: CD4+ T cells from PBMCs cultured with HCoV-NL63 spike peptides, collected after COVID-19 vaccination. This CDR3 reads CASKGIIGGANNEQFF. The CDR3 DNA reads TGCGCCAGCAAGGGCATAATCGGGGGCGCAAACAATGAGCAGTTCTTC.